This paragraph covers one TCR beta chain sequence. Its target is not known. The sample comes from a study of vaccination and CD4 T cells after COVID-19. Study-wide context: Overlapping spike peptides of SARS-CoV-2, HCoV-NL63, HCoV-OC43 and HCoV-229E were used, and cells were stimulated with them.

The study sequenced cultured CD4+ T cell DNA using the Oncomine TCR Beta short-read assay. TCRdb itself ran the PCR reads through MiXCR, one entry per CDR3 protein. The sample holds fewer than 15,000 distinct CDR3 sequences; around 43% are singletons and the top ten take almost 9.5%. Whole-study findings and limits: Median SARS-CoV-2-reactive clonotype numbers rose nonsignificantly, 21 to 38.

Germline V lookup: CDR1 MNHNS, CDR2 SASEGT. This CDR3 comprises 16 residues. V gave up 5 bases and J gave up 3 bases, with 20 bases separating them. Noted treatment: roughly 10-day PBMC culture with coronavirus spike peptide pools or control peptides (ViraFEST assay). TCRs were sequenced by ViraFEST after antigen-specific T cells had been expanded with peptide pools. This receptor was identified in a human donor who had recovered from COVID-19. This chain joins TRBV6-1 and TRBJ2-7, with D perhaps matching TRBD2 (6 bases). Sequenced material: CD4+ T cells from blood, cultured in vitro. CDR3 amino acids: CASSRMAGNPLYEQYF. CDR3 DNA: TGTGCCAGCAGTAGGATGGCGGGGAACCCCCTCTACGAGCAGTACTTC.